This TCR beta chain was documented in a study of blood T cell repertoires in COVID-19. Turning to the study itself: T cells, B-cell-depleted T cells, or PBMCs supplied cDNA or gDNA.

CDR1 is LGHDT and CDR2 is YNNKEL in the germline V gene (reference sequence). The CDR3 has 14 residues. V trimming: 4 bases; J trimming: 8 bases; junction bases outside the gene matches: 6. Produced via immunoSEQ multiplex PCR; TCRdb's table is partial and in-frame only. Found here are roughly 160,000 clones, 65% to 85% of them singletons; the top ten hold 11%. The specimen was peripheral blood. The clonotype originates from a man aged 70 or older with active or convalescent COVID-19. The chain carries TRBV3-1 (or the pseudogene TRBV3-2) and TRBJ1-2; 11 nucleotides align to TRBD1. CDR3 coding DNA: TGTGCCAGCAGCCCCCGGGACAGGGGGAGCGGCTACACCTTC. It specifies CASSPRDRGSGYTF.